The T cell receptor beta chain described here comes from a study of blood T cell repertoires in COVID-19. Germline values: CDR1 ENHRY, CDR2 SYGVKD. CDR3 length: 12 amino acids. V lost 7 bases, J lost 5 bases, and 4 bases stayed unmatched. Some clones are missing from TCRdb's copy, which holds only in-frame ones; the method was immunoSEQ multiplex PCR. The sample records about 72,000 clones, roughly 87% being singletons. Sequenced: peripheral blood. The sequence was collected from a human donor in a cohort sampled during active COVID-19. V usage is TRBV10-3 and J usage is TRBJ2-7; 8 bases are a match to TRBD2. In nucleotides, the CDR3 is TGTGCCATCAACAGCGGGGGCCACGAGCAGTACTTC. Residues: CAINSGGHEQYF.